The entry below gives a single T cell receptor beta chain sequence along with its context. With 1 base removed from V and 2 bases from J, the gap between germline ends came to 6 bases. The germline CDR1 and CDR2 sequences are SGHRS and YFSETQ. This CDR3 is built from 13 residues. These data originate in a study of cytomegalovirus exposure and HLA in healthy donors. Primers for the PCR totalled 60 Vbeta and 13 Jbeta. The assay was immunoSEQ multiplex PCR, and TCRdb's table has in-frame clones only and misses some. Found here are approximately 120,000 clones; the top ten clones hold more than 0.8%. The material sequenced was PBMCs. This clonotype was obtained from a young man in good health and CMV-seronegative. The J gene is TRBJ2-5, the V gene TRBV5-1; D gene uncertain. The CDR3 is CASSLNPQETQYF. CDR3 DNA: TGCGCCAGCAGCTTGAATCCTCAAGAGACCCAGTACTTC.